Each of the 18 T cell receptor beta chains below was sequenced from the same sample in a study of T cell repertoires in cytomegalovirus infection. Their target antigens are unknown. TCRdb independently ran MiXCR on the reads; one entry per CDR3 protein. The sample consists of about 890,000 distinct CDR3 sequences, around 32% of them appearing once. Specimen: cultured CD8+ T cells from PBMCs, collected from culture after CMV antigen stimulation. The receptors derive from a human donor in good health (CMV status not recorded). Some clones in this sample may be carry-over from other donors' samples.

The chain joins TRBV12-3 or TRBV12-4 to TRBJ2-2; the D gene is possibly TRBD2 (5 bases). Trimming left V 10 bases short and J 2 bases short, with 14 bases between. The CDR3 totals 14 residues. CDR3 sequence: CAIPLRGNTGELFF. The CDR3 DNA reads TGTGCCATCCCCTTACGGGGTAACACCGGGGAGCTGTTTTTT.

J is TRBJ2-6 and V is TRBV6-5, with D hard to call. From germline, CDR1 is MNHEY and CDR2 SVGAGI. The CDR3 covers 16 residues. Trimming left V 5 bases short and J 4 bases short, with 15 bases between. The CDR3 DNA is TGTGCCAGCAGTCAGACTGACGTGTCAGGGGCCAACGTCCTGACTTTC. Translated: CASSQTDVSGANVLTF.

The V and J genes are TRBV10-3 and TRBJ2-7, with D unresolved. Germline V gives CDR1 ENHRY, CDR2 SYGVKD. This CDR3 region has 12 residues. The germline V and J ends were trimmed by 1 base and 4 bases, with 5 bases remaining between them. CDR3 region: CAISEFSYEQYV. As DNA, the CDR3 is TGTGCCATCAGTGAGTTTAGTTACGAGCAGTACGTC.

The chain carries TRBV6-6 and TRBJ1-6; 7 nucleotides line up with TRBD1. The CDR3 contains 15 residues. The V gene end was trimmed by 5 bases and the J gene end by 9 bases; junction bases not matched to a gene: 10. CDR1 MNHNY and CDR2 SVGAGI come from the germline V gene (reference sequence). DNA for the CDR3: TGTGCCAGCAGTCTAGACAGGGCGGGGATTTCACCCCTCCACTTT. It codes for CASSLDRAGISPLHF.

V gene TRBV6-2 or TRBV6-3 combines with J gene TRBJ2-1; 7 bases align to TRBD1. This CDR3 has 15 residues. Germline CDR1 and CDR2: MNHEY and SVGEGT. Trimming took 7 bases from V and 4 from J; bases not matched to a gene: 10. The CDR3 is CASTHDREPYNEQFF. The CDR3 DNA is TGTGCCAGCACCCATGACAGGGAGCCGTACAATGAGCAGTTCTTC.

The J gene is TRBJ1-1, the V gene TRBV6-1; 8 bases are shared with TRBD1. V trimming: 2 bases; J trimming: 5 bases; junction bases outside the gene matches: 7. In germline, CDR1 is MNHNS, CDR2 SASEGT. This CDR3 has 15 amino acids. The CDR3 DNA follows: TGTGCCAGCAGTGAACGGACAGGGATAGAAACTGAAGCTTTCTTT. This gives the protein CASSERTGIETEAFF.

This clonotype was observed once. The chain combines TRBV15 with TRBJ1-1; possible D gene TRBD1, 5 bases. This CDR3 is 14 amino acids long. Trimming removed 3 bases at V and 5 bases at J, with 13 bases between. Germline V lookup: CDR1 LNHNV, CDR2 YYDKDF (reference sequence). The CDR3 spells CATSSNGGGTEAFF. As DNA, the CDR3 is TGTGCCACCAGCAGTAACGGGGGGGGGACTGAAGCTTTCTTT.

This clonotype was counted a few times. The V gene is TRBV15, the J gene TRBJ1-5; D is undetermined. CDR1 and CDR2 (germline): LNHNV, YYDKDF (reference sequence). The CDR3 extends over 13 amino acids. V lost 5 bases and J lost 5, with 10 bases in between. In DNA form, the CDR3 reads TGTGCCACCAGCGAAAGTAGGGATCAGCCCCAGCATTTT. Residues: CATSESRDQPQHF.

The gene calls are TRBV7-6 and TRBJ2-2; D is perhaps TRBD1 (5 bases). The V end lost 1 base, the J end lost 7 bases, and 16 bases lay between the germline ends. The CDR3 has 16 residues. The germline V gene encodes CDR1 SGHVS and CDR2 FNYEAQ. The CDR3 sequence: CASSLDFLGVDGELFF. DNA for the CDR3: TGTGCCAGCAGCTTAGACTTCCTAGGGGTTGACGGGGAGCTGTTTTTT.

This clonotype was observed a few times. The rearrangement uses TRBV5-5 and TRBJ1-3; 10 bases are shared with TRBD1. The germline gives CDR1 SGHKS, CDR2 YYEKEE (reference sequence). J was trimmed by 1 base and V by 2 bases; bases with no gene match: 12. The CDR3 totals 19 residues. The CDR3 spells CASSLGTGERPRSGNTIYF. The DNA for the CDR3 is TGTGCCAGCAGCTTAGGGACAGGGGAAAGGCCTAGATCTGGAAACACCATATATTTT.

This chain joins TRBV10-3 and TRBJ2-2; D gene unclear. Germline-derived CDR1 and CDR2 are ENHRY and SYGVKD. Trimming shortened V by 0 bases and J by 7 bases, and 15 bases separated the two germline ends. CDR3 length: 16 residues. CDR3 bases: TGTGCCATCAGTGAGTCGGCGACTTTAACGGGCGGGGAGCTGTTTTTT. This gives the protein CAISESATLTGGELFF.

This clonotype was recorded a few times. The chain recombines TRBV12-3 or TRBV12-4 with TRBJ1-5; TRBD1 matches 7 bases. The junction had 6 bases not matched to a gene; V was cut back by 5 bases and J by 5 bases. This CDR3 has 14 residues. The CDR3 DNA is TGTGCCAGCAGTAAGGGGGCGCTTGATCAGCCCCAGCATTTT. Its translation: CASSKGALDQPQHF.

This clonotype was counted only a few times. The gene calls are TRBV7-6 and TRBJ1-1; no reliable D call. The V gene lost 5 bases and the J gene lost 8 bases, with 15 bases spanning the gap. This CDR3 spans 13 amino acids. Germline V lookup: CDR1 SGHVS, CDR2 FNYEAQ. The CDR3 reads CASSPPLDREAFF. CDR3 DNA sequence: TGTGCCAGCAGCCCCCCCCTCGACCGGGAAGCTTTCTTT.

This clonotype was seen repeatedly, ten times or more. This chain connects TRBV7-8 to TRBJ1-5; 8 bases align to TRBD1. The CDR3 spans 14 residues. Losses at the gene ends were 5 bases for V and 2 bases for J; bases not matched to a gene: 2. CDR1 SGHVS and CDR2 FQNEAQ come from the germline V gene. This CDR3 is CASSLTGGNQPQHF. Here the CDR3 DNA reads TGTGCCAGCAGCCTGACAGGGGGCAATCAGCCCCAGCATTTT.

This chain uses TRBV20-1 with TRBJ2-3; perhaps TRBD1 as D (5 bases). Germline V gives CDR1 DFQATT, CDR2 SNEGSKA (reference sequence). The CDR3 is 14 residues long. Trimming removed 3 bases from V and 5 bases from J, with 15 bases in between. The CDR3 loop is CSARGQGGRDTQYF. The CDR3 nucleotides are TGCAGTGCTAGGGGGCAGGGTGGCAGAGATACGCAGTATTTT.

V gene TRBV6-6 combines with J gene TRBJ1-6; 8 bases map to TRBD1. Unmatched junction bases numbered 15, after V lost 5 bases and J lost 12 bases. The germline gives CDR1 MNHNY, CDR2 SVGAGI (reference sequence). The CDR3 has 16 amino acids. In DNA, the CDR3 is TGTGCCAGCAGTCCCTGGGACAGGTTGAAGGTGGGACCCCTCCACTTT. Amino acid sequence: CASSPWDRLKVGPLHF.

This clonotype showed up just a few times. The CDR3 coding sequence is TGCGCCAGCAGACAGGTCCCTGAAGCTTTCTTT. This codes for CASRQVPEAFF. The chain has TRBV5-1 and TRBJ1-1; TRBD1 is a possible D gene (5 bases). Between the trimmed V and J ends, which lost 5 bases and 6 bases, there was a span of 8 bases. This CDR3 comprises 11 residues. The germline gives CDR1 SGHRS, CDR2 YFSETQ.

This chain joins TRBV14 and TRBJ2-1; 8 nucleotides match TRBD2. From germline, CDR1 is SGHDN and CDR2 FVKESK. J was trimmed by 10 bases and V by 3 bases; bases with no gene match: 5. The CDR3 runs to 13 residues. CDR3 region: CASSQGLVKEQFF. CDR3 nucleotide sequence: TGTGCCAGCAGCCAGGGACTAGTTAAGGAGCAGTTCTTC.